This TCR beta chain was sequenced during a study of T cells in women clearing cervical HPV infection. This CDR3 contains 18 residues. The germline gives CDR1 LGHNA, CDR2 YNFKEQ. Remarks on this clone: Its antigen is unidentified. An end of the junction differs from the germline gene, which may be a read error. The CDR3 is cut off 3 residues early in the read; its end comes from the germline J gene.

General study findings and limits: Controls had more TRBV6-7 (about 0.16%) than cases (approximately 0.11%).

Libraries were prepared by immunoSEQ multiplex PCR; TCRdb keeps only in-frame clonotypes and omits some of them. The sample totals some 41,000 clones; its top ten clones hold 5.8%. Sequenced input: blood buffy coat. The rearrangement joins TRBV4-2 to TRBJ2-7; 13 bases map to TRBD2. This clonotype was obtained from a woman aged 18-70 years with a cervical HPV16 infection that either progressed to CIN3+ or cleared (not recorded which). The DNA read from the CDR3 is TGCGCCAGCAGCCAAGGGACTAGCGGGATCGGAGTGGGCTACGAG. Its protein is CASSQGTSGIGVGYE. The entire CDR3 protein is CASSQGTSGIGVGYEQYF.